Listed below are T cell receptor beta chains from one sample, sequenced in a study of shared clonotypes between healthy human individuals. Generated by immunoSEQ multiplex PCR, the TCRdb table keeps only in-frame clones and is missing some. This repertoire shows fewer than 2.5 million clones, 93% found once; its top ten account for around 0.4%. The sequencing input was naive CD4+ T cells from PBMCs. The origin of the receptors is a man aged 18 to 30 in good health. Some clones in this sample may be carry-over from other donors' samples. The CDR3 runs from the conserved cysteine through the conserved F or W. Fields, in order: J gene, clone size, D gene, V gene, CDR3 length, CDR3 protein, CDR3 DNA. The D gene is left open where the match is weak. For some rows the clone size is stated as once, few or many, or as a class when expanded; others skip it.

J gene: TRBJ1-2
clone size: NA
D gene: NA
V gene: TRBV28
CDR3 length: 14
CDR3 protein: CASRLWGFGYGYTF
CDR3 DNA: TGTGCCAGCAGACTCTGGGGCTTCGGCTATGGCTACACCTTC

J gene: TRBJ2-7
clone size: NA
D gene: NA
V gene: TRBV6-6
CDR3 length: 10
CDR3 protein: CASGLSEQYF
CDR3 DNA: TGTGCCAGCGGCCTCTCCGAGCAGTACTTC

J gene: TRBJ1-1
clone size: NA
D gene: NA
V gene: TRBV15
CDR3 length: 17
CDR3 protein: CATSRDTPGRGNTEAFF
CDR3 DNA: TGTGCCACCAGCAGAGATACGCCAGGTCGCGGGAACACTGAAGCTTTCTTT

J gene: TRBJ2-1
clone size: NA
D gene: TRBD2
V gene: TRBV27
CDR3 length: 15
CDR3 protein: CASRPRLGGHNEQFF
CDR3 DNA: TGTGCCAGCAGGCCCCGCCTGGGAGGGCACAATGAGCAGTTCTTC

J gene: TRBJ2-3
clone size: NA
D gene: NA
V gene: TRBV28
CDR3 length: 17
CDR3 protein: CASSPSPALTSTDTQYF
CDR3 DNA: TGTGCCAGCAGTCCGAGTCCGGCATTAACTAGCACAGATACGCAGTATTTT

J gene: TRBJ1-4
clone size: NA
D gene: NA
V gene: TRBV4-3
CDR3 length: 14
CDR3 protein: CASSQDRFGEKLFF
CDR3 DNA: TGCGCCAGCAGCCAAGATCGGTTCGGGGAAAAACTGTTTTTT

J gene: TRBJ2-3
clone size: NA
D gene: TRBD2
V gene: TRBV7-3
CDR3 length: 15
CDR3 protein: CASSLGTSVTDTQYF
CDR3 DNA: TGTGCCAGCAGCTTAGGGACTAGCGTTACAGATACGCAGTATTTT

J gene: TRBJ2-3
clone size: once
D gene: NA
V gene: TRBV10-3
CDR3 length: 15
CDR3 protein: CAIRAGPAEGNTQYF
CDR3 DNA: TGTGCCATCAGGGCGGGGCCCGCAGAAGGGAATACGCAGTATTTT

J gene: TRBJ2-7
clone size: NA
D gene: NA
V gene: TRBV5-1
CDR3 length: 15
CDR3 protein: CASSPDPQRGYEQYF
CDR3 DNA: TGCGCCAGCAGCCCTGACCCCCAGAGGGGGTACGAGCAGTACTTC

J gene: TRBJ2-7
clone size: NA
D gene: TRBD2
V gene: TRBV7-2
CDR3 length: 14
CDR3 protein: CASSSTSGTTEQYF
CDR3 DNA: TGTGCCAGCAGCTCGACTAGCGGGACAACCGAGCAGTACTTC

J gene: TRBJ2-7
clone size: NA
D gene: TRBD2
V gene: TRBV28
CDR3 length: 16
CDR3 protein: CASSLGTSGRSHEQYF
CDR3 DNA: TGTGCCAGCAGTTTAGGGACTAGCGGGAGAAGTCACGAGCAGTACTTC

J gene: TRBJ2-7
clone size: NA
D gene: TRBD1
V gene: TRBV27
CDR3 length: 14
CDR3 protein: CASSRTGGTLEQYF
CDR3 DNA: TGTGCCAGCAGTCGGACAGGGGGAACCCTAGAGCAGTACTTC

J gene: TRBJ2-7
clone size: NA
D gene: NA
V gene: TRBV5-1
CDR3 length: 16
CDR3 protein: CASSLDVQARTYEQYF
CDR3 DNA: TGCGCCAGCAGCTTGGATGTGCAGGCGAGAACCTACGAGCAGTACTTC

J gene: TRBJ2-1
clone size: NA
D gene: NA
V gene: TRBV9
CDR3 length: 13
CDR3 protein: CASSVFFLDEQFF
CDR3 DNA: TGTGCCAGCAGCGTATTCTTTCTCGATGAGCAGTTCTTC

J gene: TRBJ2-3
clone size: NA
D gene: NA
V gene: TRBV6-4
CDR3 length: 14
CDR3 protein: CASSAGLAADTQYF
CDR3 DNA: TGTGCCAGCAGTGCGGGACTGGCAGCAGATACGCAGTATTTT

J gene: TRBJ2-6
clone size: NA
D gene: NA
V gene: TRBV28
CDR3 length: 15
CDR3 protein: CASSPWSSGANVLTF
CDR3 DNA: TGTGCCAGCAGTCCATGGAGCTCTGGGGCCAACGTCCTGACTTTC

J gene: TRBJ2-1
clone size: NA
D gene: NA
V gene: TRBV5-1
CDR3 length: 16
CDR3 protein: CASSRLVGGSYNEQFF
CDR3 DNA: TGCGCCAGCAGCCGACTAGTGGGGGGTTCCTACAATGAGCAGTTCTTC

J gene: TRBJ1-4
clone size: NA
D gene: NA
V gene: TRBV5-1
CDR3 length: 16
CDR3 protein: CASSPGGTSTGEKLFF
CDR3 DNA: TGCGCCAGCAGCCCGGGTGGGACGTCTACCGGCGAAAAACTGTTTTTT

J gene: TRBJ1-5
clone size: few
D gene: TRBD1
V gene: TRBV28
CDR3 length: 16
CDR3 protein: CASSFPGQGAVQPQHF
CDR3 DNA: TGTGCCAGCAGTTTCCCGGGACAGGGGGCCGTTCAGCCCCAGCATTTT

J gene: TRBJ1-2
clone size: NA
D gene: NA
V gene: TRBV5-1
CDR3 length: 13
CDR3 protein: CASSLEVPYGYTF
CDR3 DNA: TGCGCCAGCAGCCTTGAAGTGCCCTATGGCTACACCTTC

J gene: TRBJ1-1
clone size: NA
D gene: NA
V gene: TRBV2
CDR3 length: 14
CDR3 protein: CASSKVEWNTEAFF
CDR3 DNA: TGTGCCAGCAGTAAGGTCGAATGGAACACTGAAGCTTTCTTT

J gene: TRBJ2-5
clone size: NA
D gene: TRBD1
V gene: TRBV10-3
CDR3 length: 13
CDR3 protein: CAINAGTGETQYF
CDR3 DNA: TGTGCCATCAACGCCGGGACAGGAGAGACCCAGTACTTC

J gene: TRBJ2-2
clone size: once
D gene: TRBD1
V gene: TRBV5-1
CDR3 length: 16
CDR3 protein: CASSSDREANTGELFF
CDR3 DNA: TGCGCCAGCAGCTCGGACAGGGAGGCGAACACCGGGGAGCTGTTTTTT

J gene: TRBJ2-1
clone size: NA
D gene: NA
V gene: TRBV7-6
CDR3 length: 16
CDR3 protein: CASSLGPSVTYNEQFF
CDR3 DNA: TGTGCCAGCAGCTTAGGGCCTAGCGTTACCTACAATGAGCAGTTCTTC

J gene: TRBJ2-7
clone size: NA
D gene: TRBD1
V gene: TRBV7-2
CDR3 length: 15
CDR3 protein: CASSSQTGTTYEQYF
CDR3 DNA: TGTGCCAGCAGCTCGCAGACAGGGACGACCTACGAGCAGTACTTC

J gene: TRBJ2-2
clone size: NA
D gene: NA
V gene: TRBV27
CDR3 length: 15
CDR3 protein: CASSPRDGNTGELFF
CDR3 DNA: TGTGCCAGCAGTCCTCGGGACGGAAACACCGGGGAGCTGTTTTTT

J gene: TRBJ1-5
clone size: NA
D gene: TRBD1
V gene: TRBV28
CDR3 length: 15
CDR3 protein: CASSTGGRGNQPQHF
CDR3 DNA: TGTGCCAGCAGTACAGGGGGCCGTGGCAATCAGCCCCAGCATTTT

J gene: TRBJ2-4
clone size: NA
D gene: TRBD2
V gene: TRBV11-2
CDR3 length: 16
CDR3 protein: CASSLEFGLASHIQYF
CDR3 DNA: TGTGCCAGCAGCTTAGAGTTCGGACTAGCGTCCCACATTCAGTACTTC

J gene: TRBJ2-7
clone size: NA
D gene: NA
V gene: TRBV7-9
CDR3 length: 12
CDR3 protein: CASSIRQNEQYF
CDR3 DNA: TGTGCCAGCAGCATCCGACAGAACGAGCAGTACTTC

J gene: TRBJ2-5
clone size: NA
D gene: NA
V gene: TRBV28
CDR3 length: 12
CDR3 protein: CASSFFIETQYF
CDR3 DNA: TGTGCCAGCAGTTTCTTCATCGAGACCCAGTACTTC

J gene: TRBJ1-2
clone size: NA
D gene: NA
V gene: TRBV9
CDR3 length: 12
CDR3 protein: CASSGGDDGYTF
CDR3 DNA: TGTGCCAGCAGCGGGGGTGACGATGGCTACACCTTC

J gene: TRBJ1-4
clone size: NA
D gene: TRBD1
V gene: TRBV19
CDR3 length: 16
CDR3 protein: CASSIGVRDRAGKLFF
CDR3 DNA: TGTGCCAGTAGTATCGGGGTCCGGGACAGGGCAGGAAAACTGTTTTTT

J gene: TRBJ2-1
clone size: NA
D gene: NA
V gene: TRBV5-1
CDR3 length: 14
CDR3 protein: CASSFDPRNNEQFF
CDR3 DNA: TGCGCCAGCAGCTTTGACCCCCGAAACAATGAGCAGTTCTTC

J gene: TRBJ2-5
clone size: NA
D gene: NA
V gene: TRBV5-1
CDR3 length: 15
CDR3 protein: CASSLAGVNQETQYF
CDR3 DNA: TGCGCCAGCAGCTTGGCGGGAGTTAACCAAGAGACCCAGTACTTC

J gene: TRBJ2-7
clone size: NA
D gene: NA
V gene: TRBV11-3
CDR3 length: 13
CDR3 protein: CASSLGIDYEQYF
CDR3 DNA: TGTGCCAGCAGCTTAGGGATAGACTACGAGCAGTACTTC

J gene: TRBJ1-5
clone size: NA
D gene: NA
V gene: TRBV18
CDR3 length: 16
CDR3 protein: CASSQTGTGAGQPQHF
CDR3 DNA: TGTGCCAGCTCACAAACAGGTACGGGGGCTGGGCAGCCCCAGCATTTT

J gene: TRBJ2-7
clone size: NA
D gene: NA
V gene: TRBV28
CDR3 length: 11
CDR3 protein: CASSTTDEQYF
CDR3 DNA: TGTGCCAGCAGTACAACCGACGAGCAGTACTTC

J gene: TRBJ2-1
clone size: NA
D gene: NA
V gene: TRBV5-4
CDR3 length: 15
CDR3 protein: CASTSPDGAYNEQFF
CDR3 DNA: TGTGCCAGCACCTCCCCCGACGGGGCCTACAATGAGCAGTTCTTC

J gene: TRBJ1-1
clone size: NA
D gene: TRBD1
V gene: TRBV5-4
CDR3 length: 15
CDR3 protein: CASSPGQGATTEAFF
CDR3 DNA: TGTGCCAGCAGCCCTGGACAGGGGGCAACGACTGAAGCTTTCTTT

J gene: TRBJ2-3
clone size: NA
D gene: TRBD2
V gene: TRBV15
CDR3 length: 17
CDR3 protein: CATSRGGGRRAADTQYF
CDR3 DNA: TGTGCCACCAGCAGAGGGGGCGGGAGAAGGGCCGCAGATACGCAGTATTTT

J gene: TRBJ2-3
clone size: NA
D gene: TRBD2
V gene: TRBV7-2
CDR3 length: 17
CDR3 protein: CASSLVRLAGLTDTQYF
CDR3 DNA: TGTGCCAGCAGCTTAGTCCGACTAGCGGGATTGACAGATACGCAGTATTTT